This TCR beta chain was found in a study of blood T cell repertoires in COVID-19. Assignment of participants to cohorts was predicated upon participant-reported clinical history. Sequencing was performed with immunoSEQ multiplex PCR; in TCRdb, only in-frame clones are kept and a portion is missing. The table includes about 220,000 clones, roughly 88% detected once. The CDR3 runs 16 residues. In germline, CDR1 is MGHRA, CDR2 YSYEKL. After removal of 2 bases from V and 2 bases from J, the junction contained 7 bases not matched to a gene. The receptor comes from a woman aged 40-49 years with acute COVID-19. The source material was PBMCs or T cells enriched from blood (not recorded which). This chain uses TRBV4-1 with TRBJ2-3; TRBD2 matches 7 bases. This CDR3 is CASSQPLADLTDTQYF. The CDR3 bases are TGCGCCAGCAGCCAACCCCTAGCGGACCTCACAGATACGCAGTATTTT.